Listed here are 13 T cell receptor beta chains from one sample, sequenced in a study of OX40 agonist ivuxolimab in advanced cancers. Repertoires were generated with immunoSEQ multiplex PCR, while TCRdb's copy carries only in-frame clones and drops some. The sample holds tens of thousands of clones, more than 90% seen once. The sequenced sample was CD4+ or CD8+ T cells sorted from blood, obtained in a trial of the OX40 agonist ivuxolimab. Receptor source: an adult with an advanced solid tumor such as melanoma, head and neck, liver or kidney cancer.

This chain links TRBV9 with TRBJ2-7, with 9 bases aligning to TRBD2. The V and J ends lost 0 bases and 0 bases, in that order; junction bases with no gene match: 4. The CDR3 contains 16 residues. Germline CDR1 is SGDLS and CDR2 is YYNGEE. The CDR3 DNA is TGTGCCAGCAGCGTAGGGAATAGCGGGGGCTCCTACGAGCAGTACTTC. This sequence encodes CASSVGNSGGSYEQYF.

This rearrangement joins TRBV27 to TRBJ1-6; 8 positions agree with TRBD1. The CDR3 spans 15 residues. Germline CDR1 MNHEY, CDR2 SMNVEV (reference sequence). With 2 bases clipped from V and 7 bases from J, the junction kept 4 bases outside the gene matches. CDR3 sequence (DNA): TGTGCCAGCAGTTTAGGACAGGGATCCAATTCACCCCTCCACTTT. It encodes CASSLGQGSNSPLHF.

This chain joins TRBV7-9 and TRBJ2-1, with 7 positions matching TRBD1. Trimming at V came to 7 bases and at J to 6 bases, leaving 12 bases not matched to a gene. Germline CDR1 is SEHNR and CDR2 is FQNEAQ (reference sequence). CDR3 length equals 15 residues. CDR3 coding DNA: TGTGCCAGCATATACGGGACAGCATTGAGCAATGAGCAGTTCTTC. It codes for CASIYGTALSNEQFF.

The CDR3 loop is CASSFGMTGEAFF. The CDR3 DNA reads TGTGCCAGCAGTTTTGGGATGACGGGTGAAGCTTTCTTT. The V gene is TRBV27, the J gene TRBJ1-1, with D unclear. CDR3 size: 13 residues. Trimming took 3 bases from V and 7 from J, leaving 12 bases between them. Per germline, CDR1 MNHEY and CDR2 SMNVEV (reference sequence).

V is TRBV14 and J is TRBJ1-1, with D perhaps matching TRBD1 (5 bases). Germline CDR1 reads SGHDN; CDR2 reads FVKESK. Trimming removed 1 base at V and 3 bases at J, with 9 bases between. This CDR3 is built from 14 residues. The CDR3 nucleotides read TGTGCCAGCAGCCAAGGAGGGACGCACACTGAAGCTTTCTTT. Protein: CASSQGGTHTEAFF.

The rearrangement links TRBV5-6 to TRBJ1-4, with D possibly matching TRBD1 (5 bases). The CDR3 extends over 16 amino acids. The V gene's germline CDR1 is SGHDT and CDR2 YYEEEE. The ends were cut back, 4 bases at V and 3 bases at J, with 16 bases in the middle. This CDR3 is CASSLTRRGANEKLFF. The CDR3 DNA reads as TGTGCCAGCAGCCTGACCAGGCGAGGGGCTAATGAAAAACTGTTTTTT.

This chain links TRBV27 with TRBJ2-1; 8 bases agree with TRBD2. Germline V gives CDR1 MNHEY, CDR2 SMNVEV (reference sequence). The CDR3 is 14 residues long. V shed 3 bases, J shed 6 bases, and the junction held 4 bases outside the gene matches. This chain's CDR3 is CASSFGLAPNEQFF. The CDR3 bases are TGTGCCAGCAGTTTCGGACTAGCCCCCAATGAGCAGTTCTTC.

This chain uses TRBV4-3 with TRBJ1-5; D call uncertain. The V and J ends lost 4 bases and 4 bases respectively, with 8 bases between them. The CDR3 has 13 amino acids. CDR1 is LGHNA, CDR2 YSLEER, per germline. CDR3 in amino acids: CASSPNINQPQHF. The CDR3 nucleotides are TGCGCCAGCAGCCCCAACATTAATCAGCCCCAGCATTTT.

This clone was detected only once. V and J are TRBV30 and TRBJ2-5; a possible D gene is TRBD1 (6 bases). The CDR3 has 14 amino acids. The germline CDR1 and CDR2 sequences are GTSNPN and SVGIG (reference sequence). V was trimmed by 1 base and J by 4 bases, leaving 13 bases between them. The CDR3 bases are TGTGCCTGGAGTGGCGGACAGATTCCAGAGACCCAGTACTTC. This encodes CAWSGGQIPETQYF.

V gene TRBV19 combines with J gene TRBJ2-7; D call uncertain. Germline values: CDR1 LNHDA, CDR2 SQIVND (reference sequence). V lost 3 bases to trimming and J lost 2 bases, with 8 bases between them. The CDR3 contains 13 residues. CDR3 in DNA: TGTGCCAGTAGTATGGGCAGCACCTACGAGCAGTACTTC. Amino acids: CASSMGSTYEQYF.

The chain combines TRBV6-1 with TRBJ2-5, with 7 nucleotides matching TRBD1. CDR1 is MNHNS and CDR2 is SASEGT in the germline V gene. The CDR3 runs 15 residues. V dropped 9 bases and J dropped 2; count of bases not matched to a gene: 12. The CDR3: CARVTPGQNQETQYF. CDR3 nucleotide sequence: TGTGCCAGAGTGACCCCGGGACAGAATCAAGAGACCCAGTACTTC.

The chain carries TRBV9 and TRBJ2-1; a possible D gene is TRBD2 (7 bases). Germline CDR1 SGDLS, CDR2 YYNGEE. V lost 0 bases to trimming and J lost 2 bases, with 12 bases between them. CDR3 length: 16 residues. This CDR3 is CASSVDAGAAYNEQFF. The CDR3 DNA follows: TGTGCCAGCAGCGTAGATGCGGGGGCGGCCTACAATGAGCAGTTCTTC.

The chain couples TRBV28 to TRBJ1-1; D perhaps matches TRBD1 (6 bases). The V end was cut by 4 bases, the J end by 3 bases, with 15 bases between. Germline CDR1 reads MDHEN; CDR2 reads SYDVKM. This CDR3 spans 15 amino acids. The CDR3 DNA reads as TGTGCCAGCAGTTCAGGACAGCCCCTCCACACTGAAGCTTTCTTT. Protein sequence: CASSSGQPLHTEAFF. Variable domain in full (rest from reference TRBV28 and TRBJ1-1): DVKVTQSSRYLVKRTGEKVFLECVQDMDHENMFWYRQDPGLGLRLIYFSYDVKMKEKGDIPEGYSVSREKKERFSLILESASTNQTSMYLCASSSGQPLHTEAFFGQGTRLTVV.